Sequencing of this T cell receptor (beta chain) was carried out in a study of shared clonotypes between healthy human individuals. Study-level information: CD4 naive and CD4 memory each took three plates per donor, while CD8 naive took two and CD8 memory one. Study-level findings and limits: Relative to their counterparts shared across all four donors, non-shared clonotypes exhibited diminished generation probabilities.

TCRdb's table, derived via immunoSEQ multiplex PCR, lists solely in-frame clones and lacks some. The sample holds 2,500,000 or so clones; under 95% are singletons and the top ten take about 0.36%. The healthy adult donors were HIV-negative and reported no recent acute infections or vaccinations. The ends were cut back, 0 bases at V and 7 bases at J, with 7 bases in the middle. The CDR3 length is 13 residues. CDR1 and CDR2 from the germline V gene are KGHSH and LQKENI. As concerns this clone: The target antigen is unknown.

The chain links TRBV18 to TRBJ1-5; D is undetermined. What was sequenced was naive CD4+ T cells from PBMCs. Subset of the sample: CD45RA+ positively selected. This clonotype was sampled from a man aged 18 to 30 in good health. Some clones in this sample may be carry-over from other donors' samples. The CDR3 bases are TGTGCCAGCTCACCACCGCTCTACCAGCCCCAGCATTTT. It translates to CASSPPLYQPQHF.